The rows below give T cell receptor beta chains drawn from one sample of a study of immune heterogeneity within non-small cell lung tumors. TCRdb reanalysed the multiplex PCR reads using MiXCR and keeps one entry per CDR3 protein. The sample includes more than 9,000 distinct CDR3 sequences, 25% to 35% of them seen just once. The sample consisted of lung tumor tissue. The receptors stem from a woman aged 60-75 years with non-small cell lung cancer. CDR3s leave out the opening cysteine and the closing phenylalanine or tryptophan. The D gene is left open where the match is weak.

j_call v_call d_call cdr3_aa
TRBJ1-2 TRBV5-4 NA ASSSGGRSYGYT
TRBJ2-7 TRBV18 TRBD2 ASSPGLAGVEQY
TRBJ2-2 TRBV5-1 TRBD2 ASSLWGGANTGELF
TRBJ2-2 TRBV25-1 TRBD2 ASSDYRGLAGDTGELF
TRBJ1-6 TRBV10-3 TRBD1 AISDPTQGGSYNSPLH
TRBJ2-1 TRBV19 TRBD2 ASCSGLAGTNEQF
TRBJ2-1 TRBV14 TRBD2 ASSQLGTSALYNEQF
TRBJ2-7 TRBV20-1 TRBD2 SARNLAGGPIEQY
TRBJ2-1 TRBV28 NA ASSLAGYNEQF
TRBJ2-7 TRBV19 TRBD1 ASSIFWGQGSYEQY
TRBJ1-6 TRBV7-9 NA ASSLGVGGSRENSPLH
TRBJ2-7 TRBV4-3 NA ASSQDWQAGYEQY
TRBJ2-7 TRBV5-1 NA ASSPGPTGEQY
TRBJ1-5 TRBV28 NA ASSSREGIAQH
TRBJ2-5 TRBV6-1 TRBD2 ASSSLAGVETQY
TRBJ2-7 TRBV20-1 NA SARMSTASYEQY
TRBJ1-6 TRBV19 TRBD1 ASGSGTGDNSPLH
TRBJ1-5 TRBV11-2 NA ASSLDLSQPQH
TRBJ2-7 TRBV9 TRBD1 ASSPRPDRGASYEQY
TRBJ1-3 TRBV6-2/TRBV6-3 NA ASSRQFGNTIY
TRBJ1-2 TRBV18 NA ARSPEGANYGYT
TRBJ2-2 TRBV7-3 TRBD2 ASSPPGSGSGTGELF
TRBJ2-1 TRBV12-3/TRBV12-4 TRBD1 ASTANRGQVNEQF
TRBJ1-4 TRBV4-1 TRBD1 ASQEGGFGNEKLF
TRBJ1-6 TRBV12-5 NA ASGLESSPLH
TRBJ2-7 TRBV24-1 TRBD2 ATSDSASGGTYEQY
TRBJ2-1 TRBV7-2 TRBD2 ASSRPGLAGHNEQF
TRBJ1-6 TRBV3-1 NA ASSQGLGANSPLH
TRBJ2-2 TRBV3-1 NA ASSQGMNTGELF
TRBJ2-2 TRBV11-3 NA ASSLSMGVNTGELF
TRBJ1-4 TRBV6-5 NA ASSYSWLSTNEKLF
TRBJ2-7 TRBV6-7 NA ASSYSQLEEQY
TRBJ1-6 TRBV5-1 NA ASTRGSRDSPLH